The subject of this entry is one T cell receptor (beta chain). Its target is not known. The data stem from a study of cytomegalovirus exposure and HLA in healthy donors. General study results and limits: Most observed TCR sequences were rare, whereas some public TCRs were detected in many donors. CMV serostatus alone was available as immune exposure information. The study put 150 to 200 TCR beta chains on its list as cytomegalovirus-associated. There was a cluster of highly shared sequence variants that was likely a sequencing artifact.

The study ran its PCR with 60 Vbeta and 13 Jbeta primers. Sequencing was performed with immunoSEQ multiplex PCR; in TCRdb, only in-frame clones are kept and a portion is missing. This sample has 150,000 to 200,000 clones, with around 88% found just once. The source is a woman aged 25 to 39 in good health and CMV-seronegative. The sequenced sample was PBMCs.

The CDR3 is CASSRGTFYEQYF. The CDR3 DNA sequence: TGCGCCAGCAGCCGTGGGACTTTCTACGAGCAGTACTTC. The chain employs TRBV5-1 and TRBJ2-7; the D gene is possibly TRBD2 (6 bases). V was trimmed by 4 bases and J by 3 bases, leaving 11 bases between them. Germline CDR1 is SGHRS and CDR2 is YFSETQ. This CDR3 has 13 amino acids. Full variable domain (rest looked up from reference TRBV5-1 and TRBJ2-7): KAGVTQTPRYLIKTRGQQVTLSCSPISGHRSVSWYQQTPGQGLQFLFEYFSETQRNKGNFPGRFSGRQFSNSRSEMNVSTLELGDSALYLCASSRGTFYEQYFGPGTRLTVT.